This is a list of T cell receptor beta chains from one sample in a study of shared clonotypes between healthy human individuals. Method: immunoSEQ multiplex PCR; TCRdb's copy keeps in-frame clones and lacks some. Of about 2.1 million clones listed, 85% to 95% are singletons. Material: naive CD8+ T cells from PBMCs. The receptors here all came from a man aged 18-30 years in good health. Some clones in this sample may be carry-over from other donors' samples. The CDR3 runs from the conserved cysteine through the conserved F or W. Fields, in order: V gene, J gene, CDR3 length, CDR3 protein.

TRBV29-1	TRBJ1-1	14	CSVSPSPGGAEAFF
TRBV19	TRBJ1-1	13	CASSFWGRDEAFF
TRBV10-3	TRBJ1-4	14	CAISGPEPNEKLFF
TRBV9	TRBJ2-3	17	CASSLAGGEGPADTQYF
TRBV4-2	TRBJ1-1	18	CASSQHTGNIVGTGEAFF
TRBV5-4	TRBJ2-5	15	CASSLRGRGQETQYF
TRBV29-1	TRBJ2-1	13	CSVAPGLINEQFF
TRBV14	TRBJ1-2	17	CASSQVWGGDPNYGYTF
TRBV11-3	TRBJ2-1	16	CASSPRLAGGPREQFF
TRBV29-1	TRBJ2-2	13	CSVVGLGTGELFF
TRBV5-6	TRBJ2-7	14	CASSAGSGRYEQYF
TRBV7-9	TRBJ2-1	15	CASISSGGFDNEQFF
TRBV9	TRBJ1-2	17	CASSQGGRPNELYGYTF
TRBV10-3	TRBJ2-1	15	CAIRRTSGNPDEQFF
TRBV2	TRBJ2-5	10	CASSARDQYF
TRBV9	TRBJ2-1	17	CASSEEPGGIVTDEQFF
TRBV28	TRBJ1-1	13	CASSWTFGTEAFF
TRBV9	TRBJ2-7	15	CASSVGSSGTYEQYF
TRBV7-9	TRBJ2-1	17	CASSLAPGGRAKDEQFF
TRBV7-9	TRBJ1-2	14	CASSLVAGAYGYTF
TRBV11-2	TRBJ2-7	14	CASSLKGQGLEQYF
TRBV15	TRBJ2-1	12	CATSRVDNEQFF